The 7 T cell receptor beta chains in this list originate from one sample, sequenced in a study of control samples from healthy donors and cancer patients (dated by TCRdb to 2020 to 2022). Libraries were made using the immunoSEQ multiplex PCR assay. Here the immuneACCESS table is served through TCRdb, limited to in-frame sequences with V and J called. Missing clones are a known gap in these copies; in checked studies unresolved V genes cover under half, and the rest lacks a known reason. This sample gives 170,000 or so clones in total; 85% to 95% of them show up just once. The top ten clones comprise more than 1.1% of the sample. The sample taken for sequencing was blood. The source of these receptors is a man between 18 and 29 years old in good health.

This clone was detected only once. V usage is TRBV10-2 and J usage is TRBJ2-2, with D possibly called TRBD1 or TRBD2 (5 bases each). V lost 6 bases and J 2 bases, leaving 13 bases between the germline ends. This CDR3 comprises 15 residues. From germline, CDR1 is WSHSY and CDR2 SAAADI. CDR3 sequence: CASSPGLGNTGELFF. CDR3 in DNA: TGCGCCAGCAGCCCGGGGCTAGGAAACACCGGGGAGCTGTTTTTT.

This rearrangement joins TRBV18 to TRBJ1-3; tentatively, D is TRBD1 (6 bases). Germline V gene lookup returns CDR1 KGHSH and CDR2 LQKENI. With 0 bases removed from V and 4 bases from J, the gap between germline ends came to 16 bases. The CDR3 is made up of 17 amino acids. The CDR3 DNA reads TGTGCCAGCTCACCACCTCTCTACAGGGAGGAGGGAAACACCATATATTTT. This encodes CASSPPLYREEGNTIYF. Full variable domain (remainder filled in from reference TRBV18 and TRBJ1-3): NAGVMQNPRHLVRRRGQEARLRCSPMKGHSHVYWYRQLPEEGLKFMVYLQKENIIDESGMPKERFSAEFPKEGPSILRIQQVVRGDSAAYFCASSPPLYREEGNTIYFGEGSWLTVV.

This clone was recorded only once. The J gene is TRBJ2-7, the V gene TRBV2; TRBD1 agrees at 8 bases. V gave up 11 bases and J gave up 2 bases; unmatched junction bases: 11. Germline V CDR1 and CDR2: SNHLY, FYNNEI. This CDR3 comprises 14 residues. In DNA form, the CDR3 reads TGTGCCGCAGCACCCGGGACAGGTCCCTACGAGCAGTACTTC. Its protein is CAAAPGTGPYEQYF. The entire variable domain, with the rest obtained from reference TRBV2 and TRBJ2-7, is as follows: EPEVTQTPSHQVTQMGQEVILRCVPISNHLYFYWYRQILGQKVEFLVSFYNNEISEKSEIFDDQFSVERPDGSNFTLKIRSTKLEDSAMYFCAAAPGTGPYEQYFGPGTRLTVT.

The chain is built from TRBV9 and TRBJ2-7; no firm D call. Germline V lookup: CDR1 SGDLS, CDR2 YYNGEE. CDR3 length equals 13 residues. The V end lost 3 bases, the J end lost 4 bases, and 11 bases lay between the germline ends. DNA for the CDR3: TGTGCCAGCAGCGCTCCCAAAGGATACGAGCAGTACTTC. This codes for CASSAPKGYEQYF. Complete variable domain (other parts from reference TRBV9 and TRBJ2-7): DSGVTQTPKHLITATGQRVTLRCSPRSGDLSVYWYQQSLDQGLQFLIQYYNGEERAKGNILERFSAQQFPDLHSELNLSSLELGDSALYFCASSAPKGYEQYFGPGTRLTVT.

This rearrangement joins TRBV5-1 to TRBJ1-2; 8 bases are shared with TRBD1. Germline V gives CDR1 SGHRS, CDR2 YFSETQ. Trimming took 4 bases from V and 8 from J; bases not matched to a gene: 10. CDR3 length equals 14 residues. CDR3 coding DNA: TGCGCCAGCAGCCCCTGGACAGGGAACGACGGCTACACCTTC. It is translated as CASSPWTGNDGYTF.

The chain uses TRBV4-1 and TRBJ2-4, with 14 bases aligning to TRBD2. The CDR3 spans 20 residues. The ends lost 3 bases at V and 3 bases at J; junction bases unmatched: 13. Germline CDR1 MGHRA, CDR2 YSYEKL. The chain's CDR3 is CASSHLAGLAGGLGKNIQYF. The CDR3 nucleotides read TGCGCCAGCAGCCACCTAGCAGGACTAGCGGGGGGTCTAGGCAAAAACATTCAGTACTTC.

The rearrangement uses TRBV20-1 and TRBJ2-1; D tentatively reads TRBD1 or TRBD2 (5 bases each). Germline CDR1 is DFQATT and CDR2 is SNEGSKA (reference sequence). The CDR3 runs 16 residues. Trimming shortened V by 3 bases and J by 5 bases, and 20 bases separated the two germline ends. Written as DNA, the CDR3 is TGCAGTGCTAGTGGAGAACGAGGGACGGTGAACAATGAGCAGTTCTTC. Translation gives CSASGERGTVNNEQFF.